This is a list of T cell receptor beta chains from one sample in a study of blood T cells in healthy people across ages. TCRdb re-analysed the 5' RACE reads in MiXCR, keeping a single row per CDR3 protein. The table lists 1.5 million to 2 million distinct CDR3 sequences, roughly 43% of them singletons. Sequencing input: blood. The receptor source for this set is a human donor in good health. Each CDR3 is given with its conserved first and last residue. Fields, in order: J gene, V gene, D gene, clone size, CDR3 protein, CDR3 DNA. D genes are given only for firm matches. Only part of the rows carry a size: once, few, many, or a class if the clone is expanded.

j_gene: TRBJ2-1; v_gene: TRBV7-9; d_gene: TRBD2; abundance: few; CDR3aa: CASSPRSSGGARYNEQFF; CDR3nt: TGTGCCAGCAGCCCGCGTTCTAGCGGGGGGGCTCGGTACAATGAGCAGTTCTTC
j_gene: TRBJ1-1; v_gene: TRBV7-9; d_gene: NA; abundance: NA; CDR3aa: CASSPQGLTGTEAFF; CDR3nt: TGTGCCAGCAGCCCGCAAGGCCTGACGGGGACTGAAGCTTTCTTT
j_gene: TRBJ1-5; v_gene: TRBV20-1; d_gene: NA; abundance: few; CDR3aa: CSARVLNQPQHF; CDR3nt: TGCAGTGCTAGAGTCCTAAATCAGCCCCAGCATTTT
j_gene: TRBJ1-5; v_gene: TRBV4-3; d_gene: NA; abundance: NA; CDR3aa: CASSQEMTLGIGGSYSNQPQHF; CDR3nt: TGCGCCAGCAGCCAAGAGATGACGTTAGGCATTGGTGGGTCATATAGCAATCAGCCCCAGCATTTT
j_gene: TRBJ2-7; v_gene: TRBV29-1; d_gene: NA; abundance: NA; CDR3aa: CSVLLGAGQYF; CDR3nt: TGCAGCGTCCTTCTGGGGGCAGGCCAGTACTTC
j_gene: TRBJ2-3; v_gene: TRBV18; d_gene: NA; abundance: NA; CDR3aa: CASSGASGRTDTQYF; CDR3nt: TGTGCCAGCTCAGGGGCCTCTGGGCGCACAGATACGCAGTATTTT
j_gene: TRBJ2-7; v_gene: TRBV29-1; d_gene: NA; abundance: NA; CDR3aa: CSVLEGYEQYF; CDR3nt: TGCAGCGTTTTAGAGGGGTACGAGCAGTACTTC
j_gene: TRBJ1-2; v_gene: TRBV9; d_gene: TRBD1; abundance: NA; CDR3aa: CASSVEQGASYGYTF; CDR3nt: TGTGCCAGCAGCGTAGAGCAGGGGGCCTCCTATGGCTACACCTTC
j_gene: TRBJ2-1; v_gene: TRBV6-1; d_gene: TRBD2; abundance: NA; CDR3aa: CASRATSGGYNEQFF; CDR3nt: TGTGCCAGCAGAGCGACTAGCGGGGGGTACAATGAGCAGTTCTTC
j_gene: TRBJ2-7; v_gene: TRBV6-1; d_gene: NA; abundance: NA; CDR3aa: CASSEAPGPTYEQYF; CDR3nt: TGTGCCAGCAGTGAAGCACCAGGGCCCACCTACGAGCAGTACTTC
j_gene: TRBJ1-2; v_gene: TRBV27; d_gene: NA; abundance: NA; CDR3aa: CASSPTALLSYTF; CDR3nt: TGTGCCAGCAGTCCAACGGCCCTTTTAAGCTACACCTTC
j_gene: TRBJ2-1; v_gene: TRBV27; d_gene: TRBD2; abundance: NA; CDR3aa: CARAGLPYNEQFF; CDR3nt: TGTGCCAGGGCGGGACTACCTTACAATGAGCAGTTCTTC
j_gene: TRBJ1-2; v_gene: TRBV6-2/TRBV6-3; d_gene: NA; abundance: once; CDR3aa: CASGRQTSYGYTF; CDR3nt: TGTGCCAGCGGAAGGCAGACAAGTTATGGCTACACCTTC
j_gene: TRBJ2-5; v_gene: TRBV7-2; d_gene: NA; abundance: NA; CDR3aa: CASRRNRAQETQYF; CDR3nt: TGTGCCAGCAGACGAAACAGGGCCCAAGAGACCCAGTACTTC
j_gene: TRBJ2-7; v_gene: TRBV27; d_gene: TRBD1; abundance: NA; CDR3aa: CASNDEQGANYEQYF; CDR3nt: TGTGCCAGCAACGATGAACAGGGGGCGAATTACGAGCAGTACTTC
j_gene: TRBJ1-2; v_gene: TRBV29-1; d_gene: TRBD1; abundance: few; CDR3aa: CSYRRPSRGLSYTF; CDR3nt: TGCAGCTACAGGAGACCCAGTAGGGGGCTTAGCTACACCTTC
j_gene: TRBJ1-4; v_gene: TRBV7-9; d_gene: NA; abundance: few; CDR3aa: CASSERVYDEKLFF; CDR3nt: TGTGCCAGCAGCGAAAGGGTTTATGATGAAAAACTGTTTTTT
j_gene: TRBJ2-2; v_gene: TRBV12-3/TRBV12-4; d_gene: TRBD1; abundance: NA; CDR3aa: CASSLIGWDRATGELFF; CDR3nt: TGTGCCAGCAGTTTAATCGGTTGGGACAGGGCGACCGGGGAGCTGTTTTTT
j_gene: TRBJ2-6; v_gene: TRBV5-1; d_gene: NA; abundance: NA; CDR3aa: CASSSSLGANVLTF; CDR3nt: TGCGCCAGCAGTTCCAGTCTAGGGGCCAACGTCCTGACTTTC
j_gene: TRBJ2-1; v_gene: TRBV11-2; d_gene: NA; abundance: NA; CDR3aa: CASSLQLGAYNEQFF; CDR3nt: TGTGCCAGCAGCTTGCAGCTGGGCGCCTACAATGAGCAGTTCTTC
j_gene: TRBJ2-7; v_gene: TRBV7-2; d_gene: NA; abundance: NA; CDR3aa: CASSLYLGRQYF; CDR3nt: TGTGCCAGCAGCCTTTATCTGGGACGCCAGTACTTC
j_gene: TRBJ2-1; v_gene: TRBV28; d_gene: TRBD2; abundance: NA; CDR3aa: CASSPQRSGVDEQFF; CDR3nt: TGTGCCAGCAGCCCCCAGAGGAGCGGGGTGGATGAGCAGTTCTTC
j_gene: TRBJ1-1; v_gene: TRBV4-3; d_gene: TRBD1; abundance: NA; CDR3aa: CASSQDWTGGNTEAFF; CDR3nt: TGCGCCAGCAGCCAAGATTGGACAGGAGGGAACACTGAAGCTTTCTTT
j_gene: TRBJ2-3; v_gene: TRBV7-2; d_gene: TRBD2; abundance: few; CDR3aa: CASSRRLATETQYF; CDR3nt: TGTGCCAGCAGCCGACGACTAGCAACAGAAACGCAGTATTTT
j_gene: TRBJ2-6; v_gene: TRBV11-2; d_gene: NA; abundance: NA; CDR3aa: CASSTVRTSSGANVLTF; CDR3nt: TGTGCCAGCAGCACAGTTCGAACCTCCTCTGGGGCCAACGTCCTGACTTTC
j_gene: TRBJ2-3; v_gene: TRBV20-1; d_gene: TRBD2; abundance: NA; CDR3aa: CSAPVAGRTDTQYF; CDR3nt: TGCAGTGCCCCTGTAGCGGGACGCACAGATACGCAGTATTTT
j_gene: TRBJ1-1; v_gene: TRBV20-1; d_gene: NA; abundance: NA; CDR3aa: CSASVAGMNTEAFF; CDR3nt: TGCAGTGCCTCCGTCGCTGGGATGAACACTGAAGCTTTCTTT
j_gene: TRBJ2-7; v_gene: TRBV7-2; d_gene: TRBD1; abundance: NA; CDR3aa: CASSRLPGQGYEQYF; CDR3nt: TGTGCCAGCAGCCGGCTCCCGGGACAGGGTTACGAGCAGTACTTC
j_gene: TRBJ2-7; v_gene: TRBV11-2; d_gene: TRBD1; abundance: NA; CDR3aa: CASSLDVGQGVEQYF; CDR3nt: TGTGCCAGCAGCTTAGACGTGGGACAGGGGGTCGAGCAGTACTTC
j_gene: TRBJ1-6; v_gene: TRBV5-6; d_gene: TRBD1; abundance: NA; CDR3aa: CASSSTTGYLLSPLHF; CDR3nt: TGTGCCAGCAGCTCCACGACAGGGTATCTTCTGTCACCCCTCCACTTT
j_gene: TRBJ2-1; v_gene: TRBV3-1; d_gene: TRBD1; abundance: NA; CDR3aa: CASTHWDRGDNEQFF; CDR3nt: TGTGCCAGCACCCACTGGGACAGGGGGGACAATGAGCAGTTCTTC
j_gene: TRBJ1-4; v_gene: TRBV5-6; d_gene: NA; abundance: few; CDR3aa: CASTDGAWEKLFF; CDR3nt: TGTGCCAGCACTGATGGGGCGTGGGAAAAACTGTTTTTT
j_gene: TRBJ2-4; v_gene: TRBV20-1; d_gene: NA; abundance: few; CDR3aa: CSATFKNIQYF; CDR3nt: TGCAGTGCTACCTTCAAAAACATTCAGTACTTC